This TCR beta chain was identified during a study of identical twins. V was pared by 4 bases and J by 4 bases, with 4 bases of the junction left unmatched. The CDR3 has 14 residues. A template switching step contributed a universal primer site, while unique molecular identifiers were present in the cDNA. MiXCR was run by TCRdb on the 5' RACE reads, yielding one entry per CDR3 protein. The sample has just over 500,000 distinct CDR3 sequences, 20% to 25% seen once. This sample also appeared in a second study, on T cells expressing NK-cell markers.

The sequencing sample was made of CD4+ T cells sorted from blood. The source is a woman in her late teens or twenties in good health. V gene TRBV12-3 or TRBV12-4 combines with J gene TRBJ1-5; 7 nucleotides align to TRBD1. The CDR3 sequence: CASSSTGTNQPQHF. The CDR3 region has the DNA TGTGCCAGCAGTTCGACAGGGACGAATCAGCCCCAGCATTTT.